This TCR beta chain appears in the sequencing data of a study of cytomegalovirus exposure and HLA in healthy donors. Study-level findings and limits: TRBV6-2, TRBV6-3 and some other V segments were excluded as indistinguishable. Rare TCR sequences dominated, though some public TCRs recurred in many donors.

Donors consisted of healthy bone marrow donors. This clone was observed a handful of times. The antigen is not known. This CDR3 has 11 residues. Germline trimming cut 8 bases from V and 4 bases from J; bases unmatched to any gene: 2. Germline CDR1 reads SNHLY; CDR2 reads FYNNEI. This PCR relied on a set of 60 Vbeta primers and 13 Jbeta primers. Under the authors' procedure: There were about 80 million unique TCR beta chains by a later count, and approximately 10 million of them were shared. Sequencing was performed with immunoSEQ multiplex PCR; in TCRdb, only in-frame clones are kept and a portion is missing. The V and J calls and clone size are taken from that table; D and trimming were inferred from the DNA. The sample includes around 150,000 clones, 60% to 80% of them seen just once.

The TCR originated in a middle-aged man in good health and CMV-seropositive. The gene calls are TRBV2 and TRBJ2-7; TRBD2 matches 7 bases. The sequencing sample was made of PBMCs. In nucleotides, the CDR3 is TGTGCCAGCGGGCGGGAGTACGAGCAGTACTTC. Amino acids: CASGREYEQYF.